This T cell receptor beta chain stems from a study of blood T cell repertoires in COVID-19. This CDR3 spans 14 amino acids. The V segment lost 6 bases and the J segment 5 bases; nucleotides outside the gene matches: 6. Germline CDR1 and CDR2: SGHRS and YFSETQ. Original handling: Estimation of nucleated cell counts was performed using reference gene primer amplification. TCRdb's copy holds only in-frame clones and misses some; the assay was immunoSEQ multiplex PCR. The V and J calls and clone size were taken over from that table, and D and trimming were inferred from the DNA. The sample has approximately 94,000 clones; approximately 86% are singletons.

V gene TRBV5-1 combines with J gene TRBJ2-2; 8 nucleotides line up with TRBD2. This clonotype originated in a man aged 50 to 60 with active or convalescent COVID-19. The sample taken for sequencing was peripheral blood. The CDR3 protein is CASNREGRTGELFF. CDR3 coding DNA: TGCGCCAGCAATCGGGAGGGGAGGACCGGGGAGCTGTTTTTT. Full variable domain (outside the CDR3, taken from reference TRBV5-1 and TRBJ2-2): KAGVTQTPRYLIKTRGQQVTLSCSPISGHRSVSWYQQTPGQGLQFLFEYFSETQRNKGNFPGRFSGRQFSNSRSEMNVSTLELGDSALYLCASNREGRTGELFFGEGSRLTVL.